There are a few counts of the clone carrying this TCR beta chain. This specimen belongs to a study of identical twins. The CDR3 runs 12 residues. Trimming left V 6 bases short and J 10 bases short, with 13 bases between. Germline V gene data show CDR1 as MDHEN and CDR2 as SYDVKM. It was template switching that added a universal primer site, and there were unique molecular identifiers on the cDNA. TCRdb passed the 5' RACE reads through MiXCR, listing each CDR3 protein once. Of 200,000 or so distinct CDR3 sequences in the sample, 7.5% were seen once. This same sample was also part of a study on yellow fever vaccine responses in identical twins. Turning to that study: Twins reportedly showed a vaccine T cell response that seemed partly convergent and partly personalized.

The sequencing input was memory (CD45RO+) T cells sorted from blood. This TCR derives from a woman aged 18-29 years in good health. The chain is built from TRBV28 and TRBJ2-1; D not certain. CDR3 protein: CASSPTPREQFF. The CDR3 DNA is TGTGCCAGCAGCCCCACCCCCCGGGAGCAGTTCTTC.